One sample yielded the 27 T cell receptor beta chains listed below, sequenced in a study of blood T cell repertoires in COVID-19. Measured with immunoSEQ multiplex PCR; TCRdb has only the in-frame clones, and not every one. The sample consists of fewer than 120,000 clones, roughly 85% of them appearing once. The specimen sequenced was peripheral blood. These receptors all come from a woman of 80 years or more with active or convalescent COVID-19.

CDR3 sequence reads: CAISESDWGTDTQYF. CDR3 nucleotide sequence: TGTGCCATCAGTGAGTCGGACTGGGGCACAGATACGCAGTATTTT. The chain has TRBV10-3 and TRBJ2-3; possible D gene TRBD2, 5 bases. The CDR3 extends over 15 amino acids. Between the trimmed V and J ends, which lost 0 bases and 1 base, there was a span of 8 bases. Germline V gene lookup returns CDR1 ENHRY and CDR2 SYGVKD.

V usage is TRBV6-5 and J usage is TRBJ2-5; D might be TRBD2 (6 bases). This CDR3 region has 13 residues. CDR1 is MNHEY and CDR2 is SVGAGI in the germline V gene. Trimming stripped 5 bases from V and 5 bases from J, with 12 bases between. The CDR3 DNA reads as TGTGCCAGCAGTCGGACTATGTTGGAGACCCAGTACTTC. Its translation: CASSRTMLETQYF.

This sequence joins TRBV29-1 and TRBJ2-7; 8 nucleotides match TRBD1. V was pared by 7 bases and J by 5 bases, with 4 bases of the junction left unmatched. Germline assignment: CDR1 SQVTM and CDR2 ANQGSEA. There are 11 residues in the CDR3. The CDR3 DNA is TGCAGCGGACAGGGGAAGCACGAGCAGTACTTC. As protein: CSGQGKHEQYF.

CDR3 in amino acids: CASSPSGPITDTQYF. For the CDR3, the DNA is TGTGCCAGCAGCCCCAGCGGTCCAATCACAGATACGCAGTATTTT. The V call is TRBV3-1 (or the pseudogene TRBV3-2), the J call TRBJ2-3; the D gene is possibly TRBD2 (5 bases). Looked up from germline, CDR1 is LGHDT and CDR2 is YNNKEL (reference sequence). The CDR3 consists of 15 residues. V lost 4 bases to trimming and J lost 2 bases, with 13 bases between them.

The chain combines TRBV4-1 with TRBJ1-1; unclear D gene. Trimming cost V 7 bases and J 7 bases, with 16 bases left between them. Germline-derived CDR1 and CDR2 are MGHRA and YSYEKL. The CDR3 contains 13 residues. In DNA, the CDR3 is TGCGCCAGCATTTCTGGAGTAGTTGGTGAAGCTTTCTTT. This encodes CASISGVVGEAFF.

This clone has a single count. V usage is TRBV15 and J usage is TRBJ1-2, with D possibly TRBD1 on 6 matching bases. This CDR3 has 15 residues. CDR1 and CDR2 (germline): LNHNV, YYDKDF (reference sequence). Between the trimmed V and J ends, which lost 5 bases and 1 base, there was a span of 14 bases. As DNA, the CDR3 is TGTGCCACCAGCTTCCAATTGGACAGTAACTATGGCTACACCTTC. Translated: CATSFQLDSNYGYTF.

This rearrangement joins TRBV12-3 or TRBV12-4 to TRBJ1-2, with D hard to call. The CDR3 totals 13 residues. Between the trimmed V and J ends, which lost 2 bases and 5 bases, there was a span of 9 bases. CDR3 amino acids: CASSLFPGYGYTF. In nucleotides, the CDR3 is TGTGCCAGCAGTTTATTTCCCGGGTATGGCTACACCTTC.

CDR3 sequence: CASSPRGGDPYNEQFF. For the CDR3, the DNA is TGCGCCAGCAGCCCCCGGGGGGGAGACCCCTACAATGAGCAGTTCTTC. The chain is built from TRBV4-1 and TRBJ2-1, with 8 bases aligning to TRBD2. V dropped 4 bases and J dropped 2; count of bases not matched to a gene: 7. Per germline, CDR1 MGHRA and CDR2 YSYEKL. The length of the CDR3 is 16 residues.

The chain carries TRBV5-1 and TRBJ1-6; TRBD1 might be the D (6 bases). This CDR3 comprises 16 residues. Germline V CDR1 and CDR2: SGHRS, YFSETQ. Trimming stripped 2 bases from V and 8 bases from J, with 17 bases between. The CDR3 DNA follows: TGCGCCAGCAGCTTCCACTCCGACAGGAAGTATTCACCCCTCCACTTT. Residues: CASSFHSDRKYSPLHF.

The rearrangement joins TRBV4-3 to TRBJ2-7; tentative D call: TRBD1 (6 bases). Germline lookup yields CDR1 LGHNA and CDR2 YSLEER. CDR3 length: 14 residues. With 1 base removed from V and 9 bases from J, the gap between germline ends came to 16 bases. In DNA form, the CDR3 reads TGCGCCAGCAGCCAAGGTAGACAGGTTTCTAGGCAGTACTTC. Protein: CASSQGRQVSRQYF.

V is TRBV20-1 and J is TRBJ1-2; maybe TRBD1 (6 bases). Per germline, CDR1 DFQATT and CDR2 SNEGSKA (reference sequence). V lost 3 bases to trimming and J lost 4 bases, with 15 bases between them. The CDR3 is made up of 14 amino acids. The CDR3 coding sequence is TGCAGTGCTAGTCACAGGGAGTCGGGCTATGGCTACACCTTC. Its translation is CSASHRESGYGYTF.

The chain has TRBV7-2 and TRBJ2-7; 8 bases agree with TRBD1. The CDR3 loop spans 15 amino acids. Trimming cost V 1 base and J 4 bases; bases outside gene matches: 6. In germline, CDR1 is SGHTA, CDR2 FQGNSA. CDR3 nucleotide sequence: TGTGCCAGCAGCTTAGTGCAGGGGGCATGGTACGAGCAGTACTTC. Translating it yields CASSLVQGAWYEQYF.

CDR3 protein: CASNSGGFGQPQHF. The CDR3 region has the DNA TGTGCCAGCAATAGTGGAGGGTTTGGTCAGCCCCAGCATTTT. The chain links TRBV27 to TRBJ1-5; no clear D. The germline gives CDR1 MNHEY, CDR2 SMNVEV (reference sequence). This CDR3 region has 14 residues. V was shortened by 7 bases and J by 6 bases, with 16 bases between the two germline ends.

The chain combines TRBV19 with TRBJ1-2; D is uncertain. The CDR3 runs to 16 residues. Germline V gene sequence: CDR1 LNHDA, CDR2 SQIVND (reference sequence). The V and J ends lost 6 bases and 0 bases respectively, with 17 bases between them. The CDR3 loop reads CASRSRSLSTNYGYTF. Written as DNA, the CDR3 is TGTGCCAGTAGGTCCAGAAGTCTTTCCACTAACTATGGCTACACCTTC.

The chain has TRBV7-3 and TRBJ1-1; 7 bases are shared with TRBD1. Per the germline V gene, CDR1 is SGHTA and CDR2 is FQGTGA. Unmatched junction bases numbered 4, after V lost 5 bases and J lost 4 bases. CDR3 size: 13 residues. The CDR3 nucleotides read TGTGCCAGCAGCCTCAGGGACAGCACTGAAGCTTTCTTT. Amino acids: CASSLRDSTEAFF.

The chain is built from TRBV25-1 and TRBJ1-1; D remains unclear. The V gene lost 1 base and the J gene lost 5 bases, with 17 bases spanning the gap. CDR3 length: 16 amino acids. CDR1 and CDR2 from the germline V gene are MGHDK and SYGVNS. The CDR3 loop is CASSELGGLGATEAFF. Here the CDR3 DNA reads TGTGCCAGCAGTGAATTGGGAGGTTTAGGAGCGACTGAAGCTTTCTTT.

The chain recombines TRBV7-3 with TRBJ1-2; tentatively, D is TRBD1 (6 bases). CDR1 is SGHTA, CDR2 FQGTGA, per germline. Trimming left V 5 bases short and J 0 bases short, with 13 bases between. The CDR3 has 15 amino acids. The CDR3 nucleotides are TGTGCCAGCAGCAAGACAGGCCCAACTAACTATGGCTACACCTTC. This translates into CASSKTGPTNYGYTF.

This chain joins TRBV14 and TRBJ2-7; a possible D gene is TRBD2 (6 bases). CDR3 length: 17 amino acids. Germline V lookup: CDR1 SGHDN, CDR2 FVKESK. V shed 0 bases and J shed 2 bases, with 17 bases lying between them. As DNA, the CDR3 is TGTGCCAGCAGCCAAGATTCGGAGGGAAGGTATCCCTACGAGCAGTACTTC. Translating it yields CASSQDSEGRYPYEQYF.

The CDR3 coding sequence is TGTGCCAGCAGGCAGACAGGCGGAGCCTACGAGCAGTACTTC. This encodes CASRQTGGAYEQYF. The chain employs TRBV6-5 and TRBJ2-7, with D tentatively TRBD1 (6 bases). Trimming pared 6 bases from V and 2 bases from J, leaving 14 bases between. Per germline, CDR1 MNHEY and CDR2 SVGAGI. The CDR3 length is 14 residues.

CDR3 sequence (DNA): TGCGCCAGCAGCCCCTATGGGGGGACTTTTAACACCGGGGAGCTGTTTTTT. It codes for CASSPYGGTFNTGELFF. The chain uses TRBV4-3 and TRBJ2-2, with D perhaps TRBD2 (6 bases). Looked up from germline, CDR1 is LGHNA and CDR2 is YSLEER. CDR3 length: 17 amino acids. Trimming pared 4 bases from V and 2 bases from J, leaving 17 bases between.

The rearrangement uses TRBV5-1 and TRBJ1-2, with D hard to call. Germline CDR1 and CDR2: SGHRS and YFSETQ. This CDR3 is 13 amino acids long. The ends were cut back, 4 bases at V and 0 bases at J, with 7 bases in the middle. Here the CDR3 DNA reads TGCGCCAGCAGCCCGACAACTAACTATGGCTACACCTTC. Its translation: CASSPTTNYGYTF.

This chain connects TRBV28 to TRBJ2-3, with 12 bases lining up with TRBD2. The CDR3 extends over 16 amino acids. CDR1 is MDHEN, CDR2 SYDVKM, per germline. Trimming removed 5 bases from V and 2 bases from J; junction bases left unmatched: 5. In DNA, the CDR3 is TGTGCCAGCAGTCCCGGGACTAGCGGGTCCACAGATACGCAGTATTTT. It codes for CASSPGTSGSTDTQYF.

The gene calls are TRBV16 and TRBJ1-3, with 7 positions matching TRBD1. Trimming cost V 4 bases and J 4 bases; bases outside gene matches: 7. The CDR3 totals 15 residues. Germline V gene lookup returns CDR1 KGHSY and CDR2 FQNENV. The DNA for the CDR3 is TGTGCCAGCAGCCCAAGACAGGGAAGCGGAAACACCATATATTTT. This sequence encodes CASSPRQGSGNTIYF.

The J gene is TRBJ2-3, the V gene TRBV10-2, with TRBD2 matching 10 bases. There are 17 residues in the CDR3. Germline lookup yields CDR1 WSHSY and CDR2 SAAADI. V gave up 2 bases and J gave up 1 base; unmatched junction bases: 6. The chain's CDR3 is CASSETILAGGTDTQYF. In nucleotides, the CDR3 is TGCGCCAGCAGTGAGACAATTCTAGCGGGGGGCACAGATACGCAGTATTTT.

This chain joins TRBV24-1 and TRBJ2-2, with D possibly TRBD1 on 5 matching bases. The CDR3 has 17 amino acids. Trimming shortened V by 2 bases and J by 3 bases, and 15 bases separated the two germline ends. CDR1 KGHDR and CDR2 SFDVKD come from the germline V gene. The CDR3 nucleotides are TGTGCCACCAGTGATTATCGCAGGGAAGATGACACCGGGGAGCTGTTTTTT. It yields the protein CATSDYRREDDTGELFF.

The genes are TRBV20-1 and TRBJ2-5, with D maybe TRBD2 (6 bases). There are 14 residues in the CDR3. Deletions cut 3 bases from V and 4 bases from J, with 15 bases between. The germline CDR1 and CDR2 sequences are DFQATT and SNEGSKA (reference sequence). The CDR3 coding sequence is TGCAGTGCTAGTCCTCCTCGGGAGCTAGAGACCCAGTACTTC. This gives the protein CSASPPRELETQYF.

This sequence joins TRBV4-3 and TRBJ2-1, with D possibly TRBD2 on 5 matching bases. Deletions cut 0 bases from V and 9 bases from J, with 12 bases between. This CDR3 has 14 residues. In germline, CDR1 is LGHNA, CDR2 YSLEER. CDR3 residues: CASSQEGYRGEQFF. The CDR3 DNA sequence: TGCGCCAGCAGCCAAGAGGGCTACCGGGGTGAGCAGTTCTTC.